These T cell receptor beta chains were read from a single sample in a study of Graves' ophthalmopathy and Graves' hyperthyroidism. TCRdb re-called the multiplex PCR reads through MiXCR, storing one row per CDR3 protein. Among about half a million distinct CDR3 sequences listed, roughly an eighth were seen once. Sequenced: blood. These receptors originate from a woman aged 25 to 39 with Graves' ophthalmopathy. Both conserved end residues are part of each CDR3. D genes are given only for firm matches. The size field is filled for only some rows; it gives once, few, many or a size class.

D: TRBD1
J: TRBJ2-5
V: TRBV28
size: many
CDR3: CASSLLRQGREETQYF
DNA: TGTGCCAGCAGTTTACTAAGACAGGGTAGGGAAGAGACCCAGTACTTC

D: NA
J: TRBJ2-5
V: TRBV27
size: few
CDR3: CASSLSMTRTQYF
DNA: TGTGCCAGCAGTTTATCGATGACCCGGACCCAGTACTTC

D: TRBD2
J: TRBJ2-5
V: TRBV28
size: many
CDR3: CASTPRTSGSGKTQYF
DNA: TGTGCCAGCACCCCACGGACTAGCGGGAGTGGGAAGACCCAGTACTTC

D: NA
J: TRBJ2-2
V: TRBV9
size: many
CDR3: CASSVGSRNTGELFF
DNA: TGTGCCAGCAGCGTAGGGTCCAGGAACACCGGGGAGCTGTTTTTT

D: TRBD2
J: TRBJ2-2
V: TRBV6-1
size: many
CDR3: CASSPTSGSGGELFF
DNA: TGTGCCAGCAGTCCGACTAGCGGTTCGGGGGGGGAGCTGTTTTTT

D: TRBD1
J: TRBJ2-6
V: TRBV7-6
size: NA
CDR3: CASSLASGGAGANVLTF
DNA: TGTGCCAGCAGCTTAGCTTCAGGGGGCGCTGGGGCCAACGTCCTGACTTTC

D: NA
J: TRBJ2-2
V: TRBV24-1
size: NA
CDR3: CATSEGGVTGELFF
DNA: TGTGCCACCAGTGAAGGGGGTGTCACCGGGGAGCTGTTTTTT

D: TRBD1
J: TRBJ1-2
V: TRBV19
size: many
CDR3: CASSQPGQDFYGYTF
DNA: TGTGCCAGTAGTCAACCGGGACAGGACTTCTATGGCTACACCTTC

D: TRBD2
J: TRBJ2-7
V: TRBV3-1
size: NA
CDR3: CASSPRGLATTYEQYF
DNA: TGTGCCAGCAGTCCAAGGGGACTAGCGACCACCTACGAGCAGTACTTC

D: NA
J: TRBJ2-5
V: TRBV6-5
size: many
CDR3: CASSYSRASETQYF
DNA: TGTGCCAGCAGTTACTCGCGGGCCAGCGAGACCCAGTACTTC

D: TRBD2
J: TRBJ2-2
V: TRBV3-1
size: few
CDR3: CASSQQLAGLGSGELFF
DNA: TGTGCCAGCAGCCAACAGCTAGCGGGACTAGGGTCCGGGGAGCTGTTTTTT

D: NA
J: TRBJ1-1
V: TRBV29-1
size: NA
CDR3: CSVAQGGGNTEAFF
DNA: TGCAGCGTTGCTCAGGGCGGCGGGAACACTGAAGCTTTCTTT

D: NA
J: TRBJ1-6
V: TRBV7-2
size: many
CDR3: CASSLLGGLTVNSPLHF
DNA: TGTGCCAGCAGCCTCCTCGGCGGCCTGACAGTTAATTCACCCCTCCACTTT

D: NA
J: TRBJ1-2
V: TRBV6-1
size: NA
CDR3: CASSDPATVDGYTF
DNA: TGTGCCAGCAGTGACCCCGCGACAGTGGATGGTTACACCTTC

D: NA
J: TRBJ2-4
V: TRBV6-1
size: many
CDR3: CASRDLKKGIQYF
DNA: TGTGCCAGCAGGGATCTTAAAAAAGGTATTCAGTACTTC

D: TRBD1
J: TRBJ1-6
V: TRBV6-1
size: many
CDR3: CASSLGTVYNSPLHF
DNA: TGTGCCAGCAGCCTAGGGACAGTCTATAATTCACCCCTCCACTTT

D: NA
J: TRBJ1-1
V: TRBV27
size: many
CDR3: CASSLSTETEAFF
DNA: TGTGCCAGCAGTTTATCCACAGAGACTGAAGCTTTCTTT

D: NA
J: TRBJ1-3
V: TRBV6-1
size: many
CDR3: CASSEENTIYF
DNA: TGTGCCAGCAGTGAAGAAAACACCATATATTTT

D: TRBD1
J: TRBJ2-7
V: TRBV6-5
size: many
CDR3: CASSSRTGLEQYF
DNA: TGTGCCAGCAGTTCTAGGACAGGCCTCGAGCAGTACTTC

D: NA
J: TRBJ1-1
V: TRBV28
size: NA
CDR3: CASSVRVATEAFF
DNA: TGTGCCAGCAGTGTCAGGGTCGCCACTGAAGCTTTCTTT

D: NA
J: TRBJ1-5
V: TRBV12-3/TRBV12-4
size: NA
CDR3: CASSLVGSGNQPQHF
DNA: TGTGCCAGCAGTTTAGTTGGGTCGGGCAATCAGCCCCAGCATTTT

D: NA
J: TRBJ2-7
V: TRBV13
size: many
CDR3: CASSPDSIGEQYF
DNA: TGTGCCAGCAGTCCCGACTCAATCGGCGAGCAGTACTTC

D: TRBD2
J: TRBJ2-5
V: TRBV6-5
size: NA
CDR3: CASSYPVLAGGETQYF
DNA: TGTGCCAGCAGCTATCCGGTACTAGCGGGAGGCGAGACCCAGTACTTC

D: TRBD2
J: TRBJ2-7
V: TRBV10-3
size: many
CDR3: CAIKETSGMGEQYF
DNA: TGTGCCATCAAAGAGACTAGCGGTATGGGCGAGCAGTACTTC

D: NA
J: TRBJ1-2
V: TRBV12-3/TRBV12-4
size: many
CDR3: CASSLSFRGFDYGYTF
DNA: TGTGCCAGCAGTTTATCATTTCGGGGATTCGACTATGGCTACACCTTC

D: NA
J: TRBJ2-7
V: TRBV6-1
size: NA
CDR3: CASSEWGRAYEQCF
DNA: TGTGCCAGCAGTGAATGGGGTCGAGCCTACGAGCAGTGCTTC

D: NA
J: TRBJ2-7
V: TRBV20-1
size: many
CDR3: CSAPVRSYEQYF
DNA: TGCAGTGCTCCCGTGCGCTCCTACGAGCAGTACTTC

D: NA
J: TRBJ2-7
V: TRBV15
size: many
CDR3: CATSRDRRGSHEQYF
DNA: TGTGCCACCAGCAGAGATCGGCGGGGATCCCACGAGCAGTACTTC

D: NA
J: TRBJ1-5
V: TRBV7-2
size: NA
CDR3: CASSLVSASNQPQHF
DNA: TGTGCCAGCAGCTTAGTGTCTGCTAGCAATCAGCCCCAGCATTTT

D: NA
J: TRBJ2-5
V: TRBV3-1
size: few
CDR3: CASSQVTSGTQYF
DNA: TGTGCCAGCAGCCAAGTTACATCGGGGACCCAGTACTTC

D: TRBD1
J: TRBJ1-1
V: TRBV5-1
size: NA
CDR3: CASSLLGQDNTEAFF
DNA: TGCGCCAGCAGCTTGCTGGGACAGGATAACACTGAAGCTTTCTTT

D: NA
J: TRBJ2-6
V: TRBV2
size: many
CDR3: CASRSGRISGANVLTF
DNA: TGTGCCAGCAGGTCGGGACGAATCTCTGGGGCCAACGTCCTGACTTTC

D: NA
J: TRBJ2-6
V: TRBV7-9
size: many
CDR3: CASRLQDRSGANVLTF
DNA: TGTGCCAGCAGGCTACAGGACCGCTCTGGGGCCAACGTCCTGACTTTC

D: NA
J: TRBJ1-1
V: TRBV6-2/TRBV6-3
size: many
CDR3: CASSIGASTEAFF
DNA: TGTGCCAGCAGTATTGGGGCGAGCACTGAAGCTTTCTTT

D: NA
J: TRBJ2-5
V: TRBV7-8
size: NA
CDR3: CASSLFTVVQETQYF
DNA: TGTGCCAGCAGCTTATTTACGGTGGTACAAGAGACCCAGTACTTC

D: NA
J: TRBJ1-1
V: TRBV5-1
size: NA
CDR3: CASSLLLGYNTEAFF
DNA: TGCGCCAGCAGCTTATTGCTGGGCTATAACACTGAAGCTTTCTTT

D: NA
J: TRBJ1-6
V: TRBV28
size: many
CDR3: CASSLRRDNSPLHF
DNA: TGTGCCAGCAGTTTAAGGCGGGATAATTCACCCCTCCACTTT

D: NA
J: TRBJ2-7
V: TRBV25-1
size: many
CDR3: CASTLEAEQYF
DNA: TGTGCCAGCACCCTGGAGGCCGAGCAGTACTTC

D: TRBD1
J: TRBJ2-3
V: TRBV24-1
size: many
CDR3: CATSDPGQGWADTQYF
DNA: TGTGCCACCAGTGATCCGGGACAGGGGTGGGCAGATACGCAGTATTTT

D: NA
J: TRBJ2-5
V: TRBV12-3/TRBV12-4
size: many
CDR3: CASSFGQTTQETQYF
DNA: TGTGCCAGCAGTTTCGGGCAGACTACTCAAGAGACCCAGTACTTC

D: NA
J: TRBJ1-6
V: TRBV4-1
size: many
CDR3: CASSQRTGLSYNSPLHF
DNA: TGCGCCAGCAGCCAGCGCACAGGGTTATCATATAATTCACCCCTCCACTTT

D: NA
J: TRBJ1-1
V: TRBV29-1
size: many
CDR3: CSVERDRRAFF
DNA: TGCAGCGTTGAACGCGACCGGAGAGCTTTCTTT

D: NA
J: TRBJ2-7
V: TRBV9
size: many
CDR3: CASSENPTGTPRGQYF
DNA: TGTGCCAGCAGCGAGAACCCTACCGGGACACCACGCGGGCAGTACTTC

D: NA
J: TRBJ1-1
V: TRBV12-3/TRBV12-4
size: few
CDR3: CASSAHWEGTEAFF
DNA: TGTGCCAGCAGCGCTCATTGGGAGGGCACTGAAGCTTTCTTT

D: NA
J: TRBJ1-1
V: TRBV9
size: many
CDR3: CASSVAWGDTEAFF
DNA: TGTGCCAGCAGCGTAGCTTGGGGGGACACTGAAGCTTTCTTT

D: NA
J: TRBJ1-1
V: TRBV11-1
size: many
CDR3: CASSASTNTEAFF
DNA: TGTGCCAGCAGCGCCTCGACGAACACTGAAGCTTTCTTT

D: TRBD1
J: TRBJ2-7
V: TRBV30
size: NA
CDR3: CASQPSRGPRNPEQYF
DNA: TGTGCCTCCCAGCCTTCCAGGGGGCCTCGAAACCCCGAGCAGTACTTC

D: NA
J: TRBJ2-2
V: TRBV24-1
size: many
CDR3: CATSRRGPGELFF
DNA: TGTGCCACCAGTAGGAGGGGGCCCGGGGAGCTGTTTTTT

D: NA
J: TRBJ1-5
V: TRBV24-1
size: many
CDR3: CATSDPKNPNQPQHF
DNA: TGTGCCACCAGTGACCCTAAAAACCCCAATCAGCCCCAGCATTTT

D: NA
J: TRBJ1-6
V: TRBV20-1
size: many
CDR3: CSAPLGGLHSPLHF
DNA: TGCAGTGCCCCTCTGGGGGGCCTTCATTCACCCCTCCACTTT

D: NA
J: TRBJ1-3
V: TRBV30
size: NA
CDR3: CAWSLLSGNTIYF
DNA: TGTGCCTGGAGTTTGTTGTCCGGAAACACCATATATTTT

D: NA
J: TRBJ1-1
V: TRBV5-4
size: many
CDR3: CASSLGGGVRTEAFF
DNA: TGTGCCAGCAGCTTGGGTGGGGGCGTAAGGACTGAAGCTTTCTTT

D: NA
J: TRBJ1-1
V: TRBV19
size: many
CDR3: CASTFGTRWNTEAFF
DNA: TGTGCCAGTACGTTCGGGACAAGGTGGAACACTGAAGCTTTCTTT

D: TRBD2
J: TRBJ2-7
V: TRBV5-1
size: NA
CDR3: CASSREGMTYEQYF
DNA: TGCGCCAGCAGTCGGGAGGGGATGACCTACGAGCAGTACTTC

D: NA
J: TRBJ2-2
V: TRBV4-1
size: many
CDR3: CASSQEYGLHTGELFF
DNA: TGCGCCAGCAGCCAAGAGTACGGATTACACACCGGGGAGCTGTTTTTT

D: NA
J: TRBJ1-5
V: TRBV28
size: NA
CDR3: CASSLEGRLNQPQHF
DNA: TGTGCCAGCAGTTTAGAGGGTCGCCTCAATCAGCCCCAGCATTTT

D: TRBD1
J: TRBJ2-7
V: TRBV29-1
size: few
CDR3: CSVEDSQGAAYEQYF
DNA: TGCAGCGTTGAAGATTCACAGGGGGCCGCCTACGAGCAGTACTTC

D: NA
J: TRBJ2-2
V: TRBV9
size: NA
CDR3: CASSVAVGGTGELFF
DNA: TGTGCCAGCAGCGTAGCGGTAGGGGGCACCGGGGAGCTGTTTTTT

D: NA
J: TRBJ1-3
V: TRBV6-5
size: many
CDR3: CASTLDGTGNTIYF
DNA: TGTGCCAGCACCTTGGACGGGACTGGAAACACCATATATTTT

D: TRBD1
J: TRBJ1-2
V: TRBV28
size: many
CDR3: CASVAGQLNYGYTF
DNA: TGTGCCAGCGTCGCGGGACAGCTAAACTATGGCTACACCTTC